A single sample is the source of the 26 T cell receptor beta chains below, sequenced in a study of blood T cells in healthy people across ages. Together with a sample-barcoded 5' primer, a J-beta primer mix was included in a second PCR lasting about 7 to 11 cycles. TCRdb re-derived calls from the 5' RACE reads in MiXCR, one entry per CDR3 protein. The table shows 1.5 million to 2 million distinct CDR3 sequences, with roughly 27% occurring only once. Sequences were obtained from blood. These TCRs come from a woman between 25 and 40 years old in good health.

This clonotype turned up a few times. The chain employs TRBV7-3 and TRBJ2-1; 8 positions match TRBD2. This CDR3 region has 16 residues. Losses at the gene ends were 2 bases for V and 4 bases for J; bases not matched to a gene: 7. Germline CDR1 reads SGHTA; CDR2 reads FQGTGA. This CDR3 is CASSLYATSEYNEQFF. CDR3 bases: TGTGCCAGCAGCTTATATGCGACTAGCGAGTACAATGAGCAGTTCTTC.

The gene calls are TRBV12-3 or TRBV12-4 and TRBJ1-2; the D is unclear. Trimming left V 3 bases short and J 7 bases short, with 12 bases between. The CDR3 is 13 amino acids. The CDR3, as DNA: TGTGCCAGCAGTTTTTTCGAGGGTGCTGGCTACACCTTC. Translation: CASSFFEGAGYTF.

The chain uses TRBV20-1 and TRBJ1-1; TRBD1 aligns across 8 bases. Germline values: CDR1 DFQATT, CDR2 SNEGSKA (reference sequence). The CDR3 runs 16 residues. V was pared by 3 bases and J by 6 bases, with 15 bases of the junction left unmatched. This chain's CDR3 is CSARPPQGAPGSEAFF. The CDR3 bases are TGCAGTGCTAGGCCCCCCCAGGGGGCGCCGGGGTCTGAAGCTTTCTTT.

The gene calls are TRBV12-3 or TRBV12-4 and TRBJ1-5; TRBD1 is a possible D gene (5 bases). The CDR3 runs to 13 residues. Trimming shortened V by 7 bases and J by 4 bases, and 11 bases separated the two germline ends. The CDR3 bases are TGTGCCAGCACTTCGGCAGGGAATCAGCCCCAGCATTTT. Its translation: CASTSAGNQPQHF.

This clonotype showed up just a few times. The chain recombines TRBV20-1 with TRBJ2-5, with 7 bases lining up with TRBD2. After removal of 1 base from V and 3 bases from J, the junction contained 5 bases not matched to a gene. The CDR3 contains 14 residues. The germline V gene encodes CDR1 DFQATT and CDR2 SNEGSKA (reference sequence). CDR3 DNA sequence: TGCAGTGCTAGAGGGGGGGGAGGCAAAGAGACCCAGTACTTC. This encodes CSARGGGGKETQYF.

The chain carries TRBV3-1 and TRBJ1-1, with TRBD1 as a possible D gene (5 bases). Germline assignment: CDR1 LGHDT and CDR2 YNNKEL (reference sequence). The CDR3 runs 15 residues. Trimming removed 1 base from V and 5 bases from J, with 14 bases in between. In nucleotides, the CDR3 is TGTGCCAGCAGCCAAGGATTTAGGGGAAAGACTGAAGCTTTCTTT. Translating gives CASSQGFRGKTEAFF.

This clonotype came up many times. The gene calls are TRBV10-3 and TRBJ2-7; D possibly corresponds to TRBD2 (6 bases). CDR1 and CDR2 (germline): ENHRY, SYGVKD. V was shortened by 1 base and J by 6 bases, with 16 bases between the two germline ends. The CDR3 runs 15 residues. The CDR3 nucleotides are TGTGCCATCAGTGAGTACCGGGACTCCACGGGCGAGCAGTACTTC. Amino acid sequence: CAISEYRDSTGEQYF.

The chain employs TRBV27 and TRBJ1-2; D might be TRBD1 (5 bases). The V end was cut by 5 bases, the J end by 6 bases, with 16 bases between. The CDR3 contains 14 residues. Germline V gene lookup returns CDR1 MNHEY and CDR2 SMNVEV (reference sequence). The CDR3 DNA sequence: TGTGCCAGCAGTCCCTCAACGGGGGTAAATGGCTACACCTTC. Translating it yields CASSPSTGVNGYTF.

There are a few counts of this clonotype. Being one base from a much bigger clone, this may be a read error. The chain carries TRBV2 and TRBJ2-6; perhaps TRBD1 as D (7 bases). CDR1 SNHLY and CDR2 FYNNEI come from the germline V gene. This CDR3 has 16 residues. V lost 8 bases, J lost 0 bases, and 14 bases lay in between. The CDR3 sequence: CASWRDSTSGANVLTF. The CDR3, as DNA: TGTGCCAGCTGGAGGGACAGCACCTCTGGGGCCAACGTCCTGACTTTC.

The CDR3 spells CASSPNSGRAPYNEQYF. The CDR3 coding sequence is TGTGCCAGCAGTCCGAATAGCGGGAGGGCTCCCTACAATGAGCAGTACTTC. The chain employs TRBV12-3 or TRBV12-4 and TRBJ2-1; 11 nucleotides line up with TRBD2. The closer fit of TRBJ2-7 to the DNA end suggests the J call may be wrong. There are 17 residues in the CDR3.

In its sample, this clonotype was seen many times. The J gene is TRBJ2-7, the V gene TRBV11-2, with TRBD2 identical over 9 bases. J gave up 5 bases and V 3 bases, and 8 bases lay outside the gene matches. The length of the CDR3 is 15 residues. Germline V gene sequence: CDR1 SGHAT, CDR2 FQNNGV. In DNA form, the CDR3 reads TGTGCCAGCAGCTTGGTTAGCGGGAGAACCCACGAGCAGTACTTC. Translating gives CASSLVSGRTHEQYF.

This clonotype was picked up a small number of times. The chain is built from TRBV5-1 and TRBJ2-1, with 10 positions matching TRBD2. CDR1 is SGHRS and CDR2 is YFSETQ in the germline V gene. The CDR3 is made up of 16 amino acids. Trimming cost V 4 bases and J 3 bases; bases outside gene matches: 7. The CDR3, as DNA: TGCGCCAGCAGCCTAGGACTAGCGGTGAACTACAATGAGCAGTTCTTC. Translated: CASSLGLAVNYNEQFF.

V gene TRBV5-1 combines with J gene TRBJ1-1; unclear D gene. In germline, CDR1 is SGHRS, CDR2 YFSETQ. The length of the CDR3 is 14 residues. Between the trimmed V and J ends, which lost 2 bases and 1 base, there was a span of 9 bases. Here the CDR3 DNA reads TGCGCCAGCAGCTTAGGACTGAAGAACACTGAAGCTTTCTTT. Translating gives CASSLGLKNTEAFF.

As regards this clonotype: The germline gene is not matched at one end of the junction; a read error may be the cause. The chain is built from TRBV20-1 and TRBJ2-5; D possibly matches TRBD1 or TRBD2 (5 bases each). The CDR3 runs to 16 residues. CDR1 is DFQATT and CDR2 is SNEGSKA in the germline V gene (reference sequence). CDR3 region: CSTRDLRAGNQETQYF. In DNA, the CDR3 is TGCAGTACTAGAGATCTCAGGGCAGGGAATCAAGAGACCCAGTACTTC.

The V gene is TRBV6-5, the J gene TRBJ2-3; D is undetermined. The germline gives CDR1 MNHEY, CDR2 SVGAGI. This CDR3 is 13 amino acids long. Between the trimmed V and J ends, which lost 0 bases and 4 bases, there was a span of 5 bases. The CDR3 spells CASSYSYSDTQYF. For the CDR3, the DNA is TGTGCCAGCAGTTACTCGTATTCAGATACGCAGTATTTT.

Of note for this clonotype: One end of the junction does not line up with germline, which may come from a read error. The gene calls are TRBV2 and TRBJ2-7, with no clear D. CDR3 length: 12 amino acids. The germline V gene has CDR1 SNHLY and CDR2 FYNNEI. CDR3 nucleotides: TGTGCCAACAGTTTTTCCTCCTACGAGCAGTACTTC. Translation: CANSFSSYEQYF.

This clonotype appeared a single time. J is TRBJ2-3 and V is TRBV12-3 or TRBV12-4, with a possible D match to TRBD1 (6 bases). The V and J ends lost 5 bases and 4 bases respectively, with 19 bases between them. The CDR3 sequence is 16 residues long. CDR3 residues: CASSLGTRQGPDTQYF. The CDR3 nucleotides read TGTGCCAGCAGTCTCGGGACAAGACAAGGTCCAGATACGCAGTATTTT.

The chain joins TRBV28 to TRBJ1-1, with D unresolved. Trimming shortened V by 5 bases and J by 2 bases, and 9 bases separated the two germline ends. The length of the CDR3 is 13 residues. The germline gives CDR1 MDHEN, CDR2 SYDVKM. CDR3 sequence: CASSDTDNTEAFF. The CDR3 DNA reads TGTGCCAGCAGTGATACAGACAACACTGAAGCTTTCTTT.

The chain carries TRBV27 and TRBJ2-1; 10 bases agree with TRBD2. The germline CDR1 and CDR2 sequences are MNHEY and SMNVEV (reference sequence). The CDR3 length is 15 residues. V trimming: 4 bases; J trimming: 10 bases; junction bases outside the gene matches: 10. The CDR3 loop is CASSSIGAGGSEQFF. The CDR3 DNA reads as TGTGCCAGCAGTTCTATCGGAGCGGGAGGGAGCGAGCAGTTCTTC.

The chain carries TRBV20-1 and TRBJ2-7; 9 nucleotides match TRBD1. Trimming took 4 bases from V and 1 from J; bases not matched to a gene: 8. The germline gives CDR1 DFQATT, CDR2 SNEGSKA (reference sequence). CDR3 length: 15 residues. CDR3 region: CSAILGGQGSYEQYF. The CDR3 DNA reads TGCAGTGCTATCCTCGGAGGACAGGGGTCCTACGAGCAGTACTTC.

The V and J genes are TRBV5-5 and TRBJ2-1; 7 bases are shared with TRBD2. Germline V gives CDR1 SGHKS, CDR2 YYEKEE (reference sequence). The CDR3 has 17 residues. The J segment lost 2 bases and the V segment lost 0 bases, leaving 8 bases of the junction unmatched. The CDR3 sequence is CASSLGGGTLAYNEQFF. In DNA, the CDR3 is TGTGCCAGCAGCTTGGGGGGGGGGACTCTTGCCTACAATGAGCAGTTCTTC.

The V and J genes are TRBV27 and TRBJ2-3, with a possible D match to TRBD2 (6 bases). Trimming removed 6 bases at V and 1 base at J, with 11 bases between. CDR3 size: 14 residues. Germline CDR1 and CDR2: MNHEY and SMNVEV (reference sequence). In nucleotides, the CDR3 is TGTGCCAGCAGACCGGGACTCGGCACAGATACGCAGTATTTT. This sequence encodes CASRPGLGTDTQYF.

This clonotype was recorded a few times. The chain employs TRBV20-1 and TRBJ1-2, with D uncertain. Trimming left V 6 bases short and J 0 bases short, with 11 bases between. Germline V lookup: CDR1 DFQATT, CDR2 SNEGSKA (reference sequence). There are 13 residues in the CDR3. CDR3 nucleotide sequence: TGCAGTGCCATAGGAGGCGCTAACTATGGCTACACCTTC. As protein: CSAIGGANYGYTF.

Of note for this clonotype: A read error is possible here, since a much larger clone lies one base away. The chain recombines TRBV15 with TRBJ2-1, with a possible D match to TRBD2 (5 bases). The CDR3 is 18 residues long. The V and J ends lost 3 bases and 0 bases respectively, with 18 bases between them. Germline CDR1 reads LNHNV; CDR2 reads YYDKDF (reference sequence). CDR3 loop: CATSRAMMKRFSYNEQFF. As DNA, the CDR3 is TGTGCCACCAGCAGGGCGATGATGAAGCGGTTCTCCTACAATGAGCAGTTCTTC.

The V gene is TRBV30, the J gene TRBJ1-5; D possibly corresponds to TRBD1 (6 bases). CDR1 is GTSNPN and CDR2 is SVGIG in the germline V gene (reference sequence). The CDR3 has 13 residues. V shed 4 bases and J shed 5 bases, with 12 bases lying between them. Here the CDR3 reads CAWKDSSHQPQHF. The CDR3 nucleotides read TGTGCCTGGAAGGACAGTTCACATCAGCCCCAGCATTTT.

This clonotype showed up just a few times. V and J are TRBV28 and TRBJ1-5; 12 bases match TRBD1. CDR1 is MDHEN and CDR2 is SYDVKM in the germline V gene. This CDR3 is 16 amino acids long. Germline trimming cut 6 bases from V and 6 bases from J; bases unmatched to any gene: 9. The CDR3 nucleotides read TGTGCCAGCAGAAGGGACAGGGGGCGGGCCGGTCAGCCCCAGCATTTT. Residues: CASRRDRGRAGQPQHF.